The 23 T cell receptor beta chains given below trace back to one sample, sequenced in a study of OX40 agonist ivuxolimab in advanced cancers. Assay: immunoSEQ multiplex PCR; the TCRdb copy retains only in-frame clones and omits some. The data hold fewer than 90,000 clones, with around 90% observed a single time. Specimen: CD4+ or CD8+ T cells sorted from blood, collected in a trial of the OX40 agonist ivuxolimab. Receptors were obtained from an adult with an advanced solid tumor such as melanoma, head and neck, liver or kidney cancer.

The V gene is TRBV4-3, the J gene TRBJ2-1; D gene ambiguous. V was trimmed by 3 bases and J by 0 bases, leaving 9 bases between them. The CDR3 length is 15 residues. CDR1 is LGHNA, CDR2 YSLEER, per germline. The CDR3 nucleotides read TGCGCCAGCAGCCAGACTTATAGCTCCTACAATGAGCAGTTCTTC. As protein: CASSQTYSSYNEQFF.

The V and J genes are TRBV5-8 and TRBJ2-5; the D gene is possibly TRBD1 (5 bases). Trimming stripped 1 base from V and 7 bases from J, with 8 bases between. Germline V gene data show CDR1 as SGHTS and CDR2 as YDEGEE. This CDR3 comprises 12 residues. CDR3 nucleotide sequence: TGTGCCAGCAGCTTGCCAGGGTGGACCCAGTACTTC. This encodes CASSLPGWTQYF.

The chain's CDR3 is CASSYGLAVDNEQFF. Written as DNA, the CDR3 is TGCGCCAGCAGTTACGGTCTAGCTGTCGACAATGAGCAGTTCTTC. The chain joins TRBV10-1 to TRBJ2-1; a possible D gene is TRBD2 (5 bases). The V gene's germline CDR1 is WNHNN and CDR2 SYGVQD (reference sequence). The V end was cut by 5 bases, the J end by 5 bases, with 16 bases between. This CDR3 region has 15 residues.

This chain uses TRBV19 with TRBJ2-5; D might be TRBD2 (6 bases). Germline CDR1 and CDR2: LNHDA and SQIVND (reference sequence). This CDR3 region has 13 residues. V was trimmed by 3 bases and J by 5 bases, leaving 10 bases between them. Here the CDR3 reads CASSIQGGETQYF. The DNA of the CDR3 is TGTGCCAGTAGTATCCAAGGAGGGGAGACCCAGTACTTC.

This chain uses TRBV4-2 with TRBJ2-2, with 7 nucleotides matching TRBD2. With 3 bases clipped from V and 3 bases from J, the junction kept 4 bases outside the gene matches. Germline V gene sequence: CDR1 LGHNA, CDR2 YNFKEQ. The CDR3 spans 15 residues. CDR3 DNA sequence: TGTGCCAGCAGCCAGACTAGCAGGGACACCGGGGAGCTGTTTTTT. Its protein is CASSQTSRDTGELFF.

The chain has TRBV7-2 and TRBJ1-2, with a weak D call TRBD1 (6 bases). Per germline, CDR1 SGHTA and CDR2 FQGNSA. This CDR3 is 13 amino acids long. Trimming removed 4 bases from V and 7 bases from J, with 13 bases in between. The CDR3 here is CASSSGDRRGYTF. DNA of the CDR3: TGTGCCAGCAGCTCAGGCGACAGGCGTGGCTACACCTTC.

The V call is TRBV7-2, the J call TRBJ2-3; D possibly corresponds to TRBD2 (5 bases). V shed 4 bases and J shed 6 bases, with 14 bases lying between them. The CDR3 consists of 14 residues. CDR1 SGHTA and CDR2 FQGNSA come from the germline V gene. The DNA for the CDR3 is TGTGCCAGCAGCTCCCCCCTAGCCGGGGATACGCAGTATTTT. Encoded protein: CASSSPLAGDTQYF.

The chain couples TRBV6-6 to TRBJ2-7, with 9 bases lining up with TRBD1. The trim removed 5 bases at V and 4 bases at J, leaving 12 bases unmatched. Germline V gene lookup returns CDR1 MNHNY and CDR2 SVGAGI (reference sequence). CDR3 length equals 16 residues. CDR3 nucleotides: TGTGCCAGCAGTACCCCCACAGGGGGCAGGTGGTACGAGCAGTACTTC. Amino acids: CASSTPTGGRWYEQYF.

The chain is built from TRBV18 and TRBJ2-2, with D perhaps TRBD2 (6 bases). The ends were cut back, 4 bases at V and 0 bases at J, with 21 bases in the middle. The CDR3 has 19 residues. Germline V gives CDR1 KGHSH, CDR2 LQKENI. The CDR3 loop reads CASSLERVGLFANTGELFF. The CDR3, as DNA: TGTGCCAGCTCACTCGAGCGGGTGGGGCTGTTCGCGAACACCGGGGAGCTGTTTTTT.

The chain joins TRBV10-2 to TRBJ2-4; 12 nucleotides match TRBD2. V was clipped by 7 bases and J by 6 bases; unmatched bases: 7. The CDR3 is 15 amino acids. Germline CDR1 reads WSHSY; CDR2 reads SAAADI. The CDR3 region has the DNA TGCGCCAGCACCTCGACTAGCGGGAGTTCAAACATTCAGTACTTC. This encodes CASTSTSGSSNIQYF.

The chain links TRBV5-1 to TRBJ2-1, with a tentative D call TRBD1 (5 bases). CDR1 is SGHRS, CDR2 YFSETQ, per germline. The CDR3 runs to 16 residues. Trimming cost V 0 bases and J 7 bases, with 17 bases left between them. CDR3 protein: CASSLEGRKSGNEQFF. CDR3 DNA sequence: TGCGCCAGCAGCTTGGAGGGGCGGAAAAGTGGGAATGAGCAGTTCTTC.

The CDR3 protein is CASSGGQGFTGELFF. The DNA for the CDR3 is TGTGCCAGCAGCGGGGGACAGGGTTTCACCGGGGAGCTGTTTTTT. V gene TRBV7-9 combines with J gene TRBJ2-2, with 9 bases identical to TRBD1. The V and J ends lost 5 bases and 4 bases, in that order; junction bases with no gene match: 5. This CDR3 contains 15 residues. Germline V CDR1 and CDR2: SEHNR, FQNEAQ (reference sequence).

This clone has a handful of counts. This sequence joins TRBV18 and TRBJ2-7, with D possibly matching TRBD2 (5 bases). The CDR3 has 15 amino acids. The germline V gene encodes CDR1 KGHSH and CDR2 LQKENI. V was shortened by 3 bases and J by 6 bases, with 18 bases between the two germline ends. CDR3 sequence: CASSPGLTLAGEQYF. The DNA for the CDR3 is TGTGCCAGCTCACCCGGACTGACCTTGGCAGGCGAGCAGTACTTC.

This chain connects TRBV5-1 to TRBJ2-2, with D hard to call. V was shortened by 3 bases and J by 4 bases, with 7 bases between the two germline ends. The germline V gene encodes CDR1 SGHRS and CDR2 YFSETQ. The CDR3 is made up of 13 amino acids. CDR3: CASSWIATGELFF. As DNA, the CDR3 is TGCGCCAGCAGCTGGATCGCCACCGGGGAGCTGTTTTTT.

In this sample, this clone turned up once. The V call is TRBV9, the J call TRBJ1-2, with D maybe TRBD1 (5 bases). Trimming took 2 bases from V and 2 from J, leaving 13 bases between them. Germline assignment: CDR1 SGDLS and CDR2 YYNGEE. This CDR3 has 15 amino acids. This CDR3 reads CASSVSGGSNYGYTF. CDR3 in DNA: TGTGCCAGCAGCGTCTCCGGGGGGTCGAACTATGGCTACACCTTC.

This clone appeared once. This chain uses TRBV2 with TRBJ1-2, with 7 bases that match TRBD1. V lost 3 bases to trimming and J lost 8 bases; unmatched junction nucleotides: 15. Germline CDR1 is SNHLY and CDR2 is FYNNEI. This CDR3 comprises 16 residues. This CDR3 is CASSDPRTGGDDGYTF. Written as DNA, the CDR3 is TGTGCCAGCAGTGACCCTAGGACAGGTGGGGATGACGGCTACACCTTC.

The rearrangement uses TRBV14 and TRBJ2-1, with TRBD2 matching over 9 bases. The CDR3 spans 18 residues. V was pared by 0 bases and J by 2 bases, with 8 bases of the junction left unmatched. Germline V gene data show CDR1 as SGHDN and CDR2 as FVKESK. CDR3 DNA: TGTGCCAGCAGCCAAGACACACCGGGACTAGCCGCCTACAATGAGCAGTTCTTC. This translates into CASSQDTPGLAAYNEQFF. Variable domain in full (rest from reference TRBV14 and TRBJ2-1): EAGVTQFPSHSVIEKGQTVTLRCDPISGHDNLYWYRRVMGKEIKFLLHFVKESKQDESGMPNNRFLAERTGGTYSTLKVQPAELEDSGVYFCASSQDTPGLAAYNEQFFGPGTRLTVL.

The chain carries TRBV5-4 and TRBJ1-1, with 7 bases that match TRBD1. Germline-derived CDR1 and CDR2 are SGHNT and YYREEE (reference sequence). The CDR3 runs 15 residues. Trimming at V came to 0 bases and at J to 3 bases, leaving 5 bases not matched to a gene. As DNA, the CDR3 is TGTGCCAGCAGCTTGGAGACAGGGAGGGACACTGAAGCTTTCTTT. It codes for CASSLETGRDTEAFF.

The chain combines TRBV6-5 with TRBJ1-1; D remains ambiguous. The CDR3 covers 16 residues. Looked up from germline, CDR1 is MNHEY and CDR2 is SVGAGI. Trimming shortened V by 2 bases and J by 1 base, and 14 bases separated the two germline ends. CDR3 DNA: TGTGCCAGCAGTTACGTATGGGGAGGGAAGAACACTGAAGCTTTCTTT. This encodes CASSYVWGGKNTEAFF.

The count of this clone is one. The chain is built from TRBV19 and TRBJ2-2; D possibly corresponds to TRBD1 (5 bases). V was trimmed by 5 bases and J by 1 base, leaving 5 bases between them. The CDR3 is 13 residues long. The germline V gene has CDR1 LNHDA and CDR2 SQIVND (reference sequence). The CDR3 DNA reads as TGTGCCAGTAGTGGACAGAACACCGGGGAGCTGTTTTTT. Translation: CASSGQNTGELFF. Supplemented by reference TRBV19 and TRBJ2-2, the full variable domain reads DGGITQSPKYLFRKEGQNVTLSCEQNLNHDAMYWYRQDPGQGLRLIYYSQIVNDFQKGDIAEGYSVSREKKESFPLTVTSAQKNPTAFYLCASSGQNTGELFFGEGSRLTVL.

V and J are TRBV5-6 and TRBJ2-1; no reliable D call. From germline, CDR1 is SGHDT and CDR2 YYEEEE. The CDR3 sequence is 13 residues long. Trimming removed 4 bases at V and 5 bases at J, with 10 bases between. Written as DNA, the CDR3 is TGTGCCAGCAGCGCGATACAAAACAATGAGCAGTTCTTC. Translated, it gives CASSAIQNNEQFF.

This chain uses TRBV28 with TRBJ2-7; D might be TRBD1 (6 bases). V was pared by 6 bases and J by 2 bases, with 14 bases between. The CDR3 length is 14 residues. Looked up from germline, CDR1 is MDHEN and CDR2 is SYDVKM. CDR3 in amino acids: CASSPGQRTYEQYF. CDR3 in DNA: TGTGCCAGCAGCCCAGGACAGAGAACCTACGAGCAGTACTTC.

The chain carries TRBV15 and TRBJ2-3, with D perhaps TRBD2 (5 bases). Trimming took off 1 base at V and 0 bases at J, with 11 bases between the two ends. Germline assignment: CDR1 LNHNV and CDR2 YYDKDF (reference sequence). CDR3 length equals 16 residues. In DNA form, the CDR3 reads TGTGCCACCAGCAGAGGATCGGGGTCTAGCACAGATACGCAGTATTTT. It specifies CATSRGSGSSTDTQYF.